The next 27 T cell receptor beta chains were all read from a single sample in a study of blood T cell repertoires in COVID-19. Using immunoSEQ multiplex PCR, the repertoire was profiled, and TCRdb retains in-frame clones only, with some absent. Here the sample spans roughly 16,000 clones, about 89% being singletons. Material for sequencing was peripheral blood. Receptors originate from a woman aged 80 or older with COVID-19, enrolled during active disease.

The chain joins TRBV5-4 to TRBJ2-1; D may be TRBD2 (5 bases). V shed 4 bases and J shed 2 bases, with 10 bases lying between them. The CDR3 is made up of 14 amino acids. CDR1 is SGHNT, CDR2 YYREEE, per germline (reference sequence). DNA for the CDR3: TGTGCCAGCAGCCCAGCGGTGACCTACAATGAGCAGTTCTTC. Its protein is CASSPAVTYNEQFF.

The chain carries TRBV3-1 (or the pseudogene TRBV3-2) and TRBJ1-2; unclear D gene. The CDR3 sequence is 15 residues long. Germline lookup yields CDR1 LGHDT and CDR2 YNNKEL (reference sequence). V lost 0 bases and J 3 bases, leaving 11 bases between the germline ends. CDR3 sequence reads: CASSQDMSSDYGYTF. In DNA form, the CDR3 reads TGTGCCAGCAGCCAAGATATGTCGTCGGACTATGGCTACACCTTC.

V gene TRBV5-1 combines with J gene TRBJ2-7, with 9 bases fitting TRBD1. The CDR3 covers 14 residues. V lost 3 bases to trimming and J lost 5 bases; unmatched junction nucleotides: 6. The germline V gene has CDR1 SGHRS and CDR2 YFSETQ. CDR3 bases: TGCGCCAGCAGCTCCACAGGGGGCACAGACGAGCAGTACTTC. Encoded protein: CASSSTGGTDEQYF.

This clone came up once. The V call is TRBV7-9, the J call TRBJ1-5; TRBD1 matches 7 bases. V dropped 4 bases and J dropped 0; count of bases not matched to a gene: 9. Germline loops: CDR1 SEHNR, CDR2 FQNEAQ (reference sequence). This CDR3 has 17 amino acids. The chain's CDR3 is CASSSYDRAYSNQPQHF. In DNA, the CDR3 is TGTGCCAGCAGCTCATATGACAGGGCATATAGCAATCAGCCCCAGCATTTT.

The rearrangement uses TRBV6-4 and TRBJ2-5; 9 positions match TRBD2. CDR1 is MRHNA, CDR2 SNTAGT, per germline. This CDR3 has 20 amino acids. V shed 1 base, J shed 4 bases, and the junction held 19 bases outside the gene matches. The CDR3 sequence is CASSDLASGEQRPRGETQYF. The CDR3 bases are TGTGCCAGCAGTGACTTGGCTAGCGGGGAACAACGACCGCGGGGAGAGACCCAGTACTTC.

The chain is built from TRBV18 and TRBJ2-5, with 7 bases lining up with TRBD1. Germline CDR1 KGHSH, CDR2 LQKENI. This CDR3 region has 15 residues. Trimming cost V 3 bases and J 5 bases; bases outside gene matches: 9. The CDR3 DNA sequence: TGTGCCAGCTCACCGGGACAGATAGGGACCGAGACCCAGTACTTC. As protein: CASSPGQIGTETQYF.

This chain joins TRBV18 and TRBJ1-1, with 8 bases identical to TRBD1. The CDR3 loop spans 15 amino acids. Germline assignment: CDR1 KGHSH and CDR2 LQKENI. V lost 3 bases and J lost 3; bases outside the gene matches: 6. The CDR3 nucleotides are TGTGCCAGCTCACCGGCAGGGGGCTTTGACACTGAAGCTTTCTTT. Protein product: CASSPAGGFDTEAFF. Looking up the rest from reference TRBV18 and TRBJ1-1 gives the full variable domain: NAGVMQNPRHLVRRRGQEARLRCSPMKGHSHVYWYRQLPEEGLKFMVYLQKENIIDESGMPKERFSAEFPKEGPSILRIQQVVRGDSAAYFCASSPAGGFDTEAFFGQGTRLTVV.

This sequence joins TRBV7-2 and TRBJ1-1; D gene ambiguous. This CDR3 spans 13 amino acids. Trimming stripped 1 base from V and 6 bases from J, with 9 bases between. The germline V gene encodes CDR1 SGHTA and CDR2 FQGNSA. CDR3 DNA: TGTGCCAGCAGCTTAGTCGAGGGTTCTGAAGCTTTCTTT. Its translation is CASSLVEGSEAFF.

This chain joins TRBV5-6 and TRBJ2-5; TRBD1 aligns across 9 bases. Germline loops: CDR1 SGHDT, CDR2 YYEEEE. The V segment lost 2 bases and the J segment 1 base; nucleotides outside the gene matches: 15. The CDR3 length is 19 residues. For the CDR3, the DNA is TGTGCCAGCAGCTTTGGGGGAATCCGGACAGGGGTGCCCCAAGAGACCCAGTACTTC. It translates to CASSFGGIRTGVPQETQYF.

CDR3 coding DNA: TGTGCCAGCAAGGAAGCGGCCTCCTACAATGAGCAGTTCTTC. Translation gives CASKEAASYNEQFF. The J gene is TRBJ2-1, the V gene TRBV7-3; a weak D match, TRBD2 (5 bases). Germline-derived CDR1 and CDR2 are SGHTA and FQGTGA. This CDR3 is built from 14 residues. The V gene lost 7 bases and the J gene lost 0 bases, with 10 bases spanning the gap.

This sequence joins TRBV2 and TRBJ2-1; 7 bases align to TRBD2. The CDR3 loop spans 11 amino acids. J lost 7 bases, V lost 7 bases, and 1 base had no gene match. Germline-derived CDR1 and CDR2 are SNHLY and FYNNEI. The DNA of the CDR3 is TGTGCCAGCACGGGAGGAAATGAGCAGTTCTTC. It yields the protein CASTGGNEQFF.

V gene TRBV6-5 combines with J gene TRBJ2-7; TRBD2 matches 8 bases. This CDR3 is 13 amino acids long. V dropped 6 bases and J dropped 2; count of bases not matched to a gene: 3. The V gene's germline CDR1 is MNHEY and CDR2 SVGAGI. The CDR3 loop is CASRLAEPYEQYF. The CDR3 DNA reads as TGTGCCAGCAGACTAGCGGAGCCCTACGAGCAGTACTTC.

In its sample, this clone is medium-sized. In DNA form, the CDR3 reads TGTGCCAGCAGTTACTCGCCGAGTGGGCGAGCTTTCTTT. This translates into CASSYSPSGRAFF. The chain carries TRBV6-5 and TRBJ1-1; no clear D. The CDR3 sequence is 13 residues long. V lost 0 bases and J 10 bases, leaving 12 bases between the germline ends. Germline loops: CDR1 MNHEY, CDR2 SVGAGI.

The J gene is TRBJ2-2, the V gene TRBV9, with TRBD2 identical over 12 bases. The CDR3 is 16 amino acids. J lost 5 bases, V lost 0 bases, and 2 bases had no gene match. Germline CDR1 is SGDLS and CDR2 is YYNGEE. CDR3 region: CASSVGLAGGTGELFF. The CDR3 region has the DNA TGTGCCAGCAGCGTAGGGCTAGCGGGGGGGACCGGGGAGCTGTTTTTT.

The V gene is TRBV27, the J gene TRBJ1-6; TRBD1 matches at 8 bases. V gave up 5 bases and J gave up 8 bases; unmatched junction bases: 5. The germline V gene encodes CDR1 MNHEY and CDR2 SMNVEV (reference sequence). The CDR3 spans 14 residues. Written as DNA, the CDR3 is TGTGCCAGCAGTCCGGGACAGGAGGATTCACCCCTCCACTTT. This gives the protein CASSPGQEDSPLHF.

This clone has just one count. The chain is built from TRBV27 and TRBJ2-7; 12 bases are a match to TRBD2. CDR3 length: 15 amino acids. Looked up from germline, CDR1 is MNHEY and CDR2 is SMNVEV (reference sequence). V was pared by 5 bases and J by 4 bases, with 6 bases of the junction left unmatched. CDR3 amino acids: CASSASGGAGYEQYF. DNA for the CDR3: TGTGCCAGCAGTGCTAGCGGGGGGGCCGGGTACGAGCAGTACTTC.

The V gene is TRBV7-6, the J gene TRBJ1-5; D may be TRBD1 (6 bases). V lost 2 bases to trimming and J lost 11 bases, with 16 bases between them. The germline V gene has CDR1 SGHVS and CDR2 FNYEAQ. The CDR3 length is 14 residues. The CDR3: CASSLRAGDLTQHF. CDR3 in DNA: TGTGCCAGCAGCTTAAGGGCAGGGGATCTCACCCAGCATTTT.

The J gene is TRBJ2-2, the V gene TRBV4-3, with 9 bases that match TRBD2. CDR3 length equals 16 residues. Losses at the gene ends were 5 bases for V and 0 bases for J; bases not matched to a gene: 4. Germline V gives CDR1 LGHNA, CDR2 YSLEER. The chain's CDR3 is CASSTGLAPNTGELFF. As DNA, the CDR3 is TGCGCCAGCAGCACTGGACTAGCGCCGAACACCGGGGAGCTGTTTTTT.

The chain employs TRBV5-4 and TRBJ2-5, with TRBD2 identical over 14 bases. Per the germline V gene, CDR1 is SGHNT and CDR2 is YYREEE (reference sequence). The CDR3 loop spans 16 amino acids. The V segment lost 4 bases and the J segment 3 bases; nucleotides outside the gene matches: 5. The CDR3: CASSKPGLAGEETQYF. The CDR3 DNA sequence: TGTGCCAGCAGCAAACCGGGACTAGCGGGGGAAGAGACCCAGTACTTC. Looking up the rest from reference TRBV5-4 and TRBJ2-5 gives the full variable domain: ETGVTQSPTHLIKTRGQQVTLRCSSQSGHNTVSWYQQALGQGPQFIFQYYREEENGRGNFPPRFSGLQFPNYSSELNVNALELDDSALYLCASSKPGLAGEETQYFGPGTRLLVL.

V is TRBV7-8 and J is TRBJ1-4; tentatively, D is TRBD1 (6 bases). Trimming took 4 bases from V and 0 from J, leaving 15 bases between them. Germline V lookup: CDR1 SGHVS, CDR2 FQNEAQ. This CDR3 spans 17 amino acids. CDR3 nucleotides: TGTGCCAGCAGCTCAGGACAGACGGCGGCAACTAATGAAAAACTGTTTTTT. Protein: CASSSGQTAATNEKLFF.

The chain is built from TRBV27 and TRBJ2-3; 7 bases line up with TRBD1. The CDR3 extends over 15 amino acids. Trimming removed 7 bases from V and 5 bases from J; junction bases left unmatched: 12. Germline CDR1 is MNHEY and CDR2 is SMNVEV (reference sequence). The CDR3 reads CASTLTGSAGDTQYF. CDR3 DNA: TGTGCCAGCACCCTGACAGGGTCCGCGGGAGATACGCAGTATTTT.

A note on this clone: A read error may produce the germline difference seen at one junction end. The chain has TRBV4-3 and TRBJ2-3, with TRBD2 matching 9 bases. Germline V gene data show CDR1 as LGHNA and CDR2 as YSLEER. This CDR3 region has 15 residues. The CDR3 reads CASSRLAGTTDTQYF. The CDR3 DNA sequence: TGCGCTAGCAGCCGCCTAGCGGGGACCACAGATACGCAGTATTTT.

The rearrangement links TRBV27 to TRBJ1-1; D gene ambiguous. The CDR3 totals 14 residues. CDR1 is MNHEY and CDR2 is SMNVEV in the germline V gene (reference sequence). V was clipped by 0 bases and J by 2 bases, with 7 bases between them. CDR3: CASSLSNGNTEAFF. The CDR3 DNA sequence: TGTGCCAGCAGTTTATCGAACGGTAACACTGAAGCTTTCTTT.

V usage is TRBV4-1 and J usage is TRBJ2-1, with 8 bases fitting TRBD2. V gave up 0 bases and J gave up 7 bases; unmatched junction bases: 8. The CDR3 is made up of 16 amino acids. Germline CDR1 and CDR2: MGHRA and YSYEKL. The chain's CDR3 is CASSQEGILAGNEQFF. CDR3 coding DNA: TGCGCCAGCAGCCAAGAGGGAATATTAGCGGGAAATGAGCAGTTCTTC.

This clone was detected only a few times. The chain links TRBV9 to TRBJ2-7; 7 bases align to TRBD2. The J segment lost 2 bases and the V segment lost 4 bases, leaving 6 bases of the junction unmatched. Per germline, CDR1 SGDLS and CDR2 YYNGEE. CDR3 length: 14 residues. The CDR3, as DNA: TGTGCCAGCAGCTCTACTAGCGTCACCTACGAGCAGTACTTC. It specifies CASSSTSVTYEQYF.

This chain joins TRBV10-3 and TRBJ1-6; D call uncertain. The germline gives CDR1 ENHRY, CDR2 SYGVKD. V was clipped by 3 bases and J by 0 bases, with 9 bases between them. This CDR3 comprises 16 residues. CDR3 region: CAISDEESSYNSPLHF. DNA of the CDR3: TGTGCCATCAGTGACGAGGAGAGCTCCTATAATTCACCCCTCCACTTT.

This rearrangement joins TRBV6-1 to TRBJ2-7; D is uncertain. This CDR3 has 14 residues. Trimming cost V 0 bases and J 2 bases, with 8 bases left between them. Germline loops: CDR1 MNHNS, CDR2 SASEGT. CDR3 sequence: CASSEAGITYEQYF. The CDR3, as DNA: TGTGCCAGCAGTGAAGCGGGCATAACCTACGAGCAGTACTTC.